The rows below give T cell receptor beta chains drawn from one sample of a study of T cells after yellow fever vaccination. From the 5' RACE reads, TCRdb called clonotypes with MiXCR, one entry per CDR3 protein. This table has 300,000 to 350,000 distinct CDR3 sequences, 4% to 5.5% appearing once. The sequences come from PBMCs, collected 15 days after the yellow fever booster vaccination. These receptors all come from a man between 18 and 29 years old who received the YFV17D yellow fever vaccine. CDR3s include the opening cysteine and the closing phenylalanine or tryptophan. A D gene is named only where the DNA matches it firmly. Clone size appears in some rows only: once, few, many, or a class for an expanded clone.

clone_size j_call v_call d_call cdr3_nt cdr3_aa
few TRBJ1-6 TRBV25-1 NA TGTGCCAGCAGTGATCGCAGGGTTGCACCCCTCCACTTT CASSDRRVAPLHF
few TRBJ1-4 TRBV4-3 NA TGCGCCAGCAGCAACCGACAGAATGAAAAACTGTTTTTT CASSNRQNEKLFF
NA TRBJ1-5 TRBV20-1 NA TGCAGTGTCTGTGGTCATAGCAATCAGCCCCAGCATTTT CSVCGHSNQPQHF
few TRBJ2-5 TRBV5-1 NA TGCGCCAGCAGCTTGGCCGGGCAGACTCAAGAGACCCAGTACTTC CASSLAGQTQETQYF
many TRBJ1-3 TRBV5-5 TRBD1 TGTGCCAGCAGCGACTACAGGGGCCGCTCTGGAAACACCATATATTTT CASSDYRGRSGNTIYF
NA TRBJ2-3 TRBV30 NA TGTGCCTGGAGCTATGGGGTGCCTAGCACAGATACGCAGTATTTT CAWSYGVPSTDTQYF
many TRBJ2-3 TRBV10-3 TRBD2 TGTGCCACTCTAGCGGGGGGGAGCACAGATACGCAGTATTTT CATLAGGSTDTQYF
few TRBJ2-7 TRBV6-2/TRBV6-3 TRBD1 TGTGCCAGCACCACGCGACAGGGGAAGAGGTACGAGCAGTACTTC CASTTRQGKRYEQYF
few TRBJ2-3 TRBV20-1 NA TGCAGTGTGTCGGGGGGCAATACGCAGTATTTT CSVSGGNTQYF
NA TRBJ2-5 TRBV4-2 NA TGTGCCAGCAGCCAAGATTTGGGGTTGAGGACCCAGTACTTC CASSQDLGLRTQYF
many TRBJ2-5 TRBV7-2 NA TGTGCCAGCAGCTTAGCCGCACTAGGGGGGCGGGGAGAGACCCAGTACTTC CASSLAALGGRGETQYF
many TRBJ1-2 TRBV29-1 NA TGCAGCGTTGAAGAGGGGCCCCGAGGGGACGGCTACACCTTC CSVEEGPRGDGYTF
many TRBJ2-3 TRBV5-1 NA TGCGCCAGCAGCTTGGCGGGTACCACAGATACGCAGTATTTT CASSLAGTTDTQYF
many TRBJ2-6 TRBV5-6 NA TGTGCCAGCAGCCCTCGGGTCTCTGGGGCCAACGTCCTGACTTTC CASSPRVSGANVLTF
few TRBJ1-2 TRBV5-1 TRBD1 TGCGCCAGCAGCCAAGAGGACAGGGGTCGGCTTGGCTACACCTTC CASSQEDRGRLGYTF
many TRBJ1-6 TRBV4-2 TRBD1 TGTGCCAGCAGCACTAGGGACAGGGGGCGCGACGGACCCCTCCACTTT CASSTRDRGRDGPLHF
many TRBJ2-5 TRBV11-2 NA TGTGCCAGCAGTCATTCTAATTTCCAAGAGACCCAGTACTTC CASSHSNFQETQYF
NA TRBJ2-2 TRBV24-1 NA TGTGCCACCAGTGATCAGGGGACGAGAGCGAACACCGGGGAGCTGTTTTTT CATSDQGTRANTGELFF
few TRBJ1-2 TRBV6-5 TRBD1 TGTGCCAGCAGTCGGGACAGCCTCTATGGCTACACCTTC CASSRDSLYGYTF
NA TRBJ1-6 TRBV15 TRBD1 TGTGCCACCAGCGGTGGACAGGGAAGAGGAAATTCACCCCTCCACTTT CATSGGQGRGNSPLHF
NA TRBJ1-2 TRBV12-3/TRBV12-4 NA TGTGCCAGCAGTCCATCGACCGGGGGCTATGGCTACACCTTC CASSPSTGGYGYTF
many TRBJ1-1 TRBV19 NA TGTGCCAGCACAGACCCCTGGAGGGCAGCGGAAGCTTTCTTT CASTDPWRAAEAFF
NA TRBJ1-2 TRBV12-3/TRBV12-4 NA TGTGCCAGCAGTTTCCAACAGGGCATCTATGGCTACACCTTC CASSFQQGIYGYTF
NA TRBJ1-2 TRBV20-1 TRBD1 TGCAGTGCTAGACTGGACAGGGGGACTAACTATGGCTACACCTTC CSARLDRGTNYGYTF
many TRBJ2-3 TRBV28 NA TGTGCCACTAGTGCTTTAGAGAATATCGATACGCAGTATTTT CATSALENIDTQYF
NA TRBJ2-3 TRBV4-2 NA TGTGCCAGCAGCCAAAGTGGGGGGGGCGGGGCAGATACGCAGTATTTT CASSQSGGGGADTQYF
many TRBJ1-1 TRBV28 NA TGTGCCAGCAGTCTGACAGTCTTTTGGGGTGAAGCTTTCTTT CASSLTVFWGEAFF
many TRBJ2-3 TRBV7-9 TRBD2 TGTGCCAGCAGCCGAAAAGCGGGGCCCACAGATACGCAGTATTTT CASSRKAGPTDTQYF
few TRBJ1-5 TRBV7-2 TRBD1 TGTGCCAGCAGCTTAGTGACAGGGAATATTGATAGCAATCAGCCCCAGCATTTT CASSLVTGNIDSNQPQHF
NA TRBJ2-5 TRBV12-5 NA TGTGCTAGTGGTTTGGTACCTGGGGAAGAGACCCAGTACTTC CASGLVPGEETQYF
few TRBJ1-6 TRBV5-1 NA TGCGCCAGCAGCTTGGAGGCGAGGTATAATTCACCCCTCCACTTT CASSLEARYNSPLHF
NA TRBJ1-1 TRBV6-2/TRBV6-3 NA TGTGCCAGCAGCGGCAGGGGTACTGAAGCTTTCTTT CASSGRGTEAFF
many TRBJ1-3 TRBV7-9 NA TGTGCCAGCAGAGACTCCAGGGGAACGTATACACGAAACACCATATATTTT CASRDSRGTYTRNTIYF
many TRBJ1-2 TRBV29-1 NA TGCAGCGTTGGCGCGACGGCTTGGCGCTACACCTTC CSVGATAWRYTF
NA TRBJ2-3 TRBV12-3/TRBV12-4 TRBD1 TGTGCCAGCAGTTCTGGACAGGGTTTCGGCGCAGATACGCAGTATTTT CASSSGQGFGADTQYF
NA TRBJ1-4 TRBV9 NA TGTGCCAGCAGCGGACACAGGGTTACGGGAACCTCTGCAACTAATGAAAAACTGTTTTTT CASSGHRVTGTSATNEKLFF
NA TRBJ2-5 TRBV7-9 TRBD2 TGTGCCAGCAGGTCTAGCGGGGGGTTCCAAGAGACCCAGTACTTC CASRSSGGFQETQYF
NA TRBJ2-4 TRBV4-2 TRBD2 TGTGCCAGCAGCCAATCGGGGGGGGCCAAAAACATTCAGTACTTC CASSQSGGAKNIQYF
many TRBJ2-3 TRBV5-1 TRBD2 TGCGCCAGCACCTTTAGCGGGGGCACAGATACGCAGTATTTT CASTFSGGTDTQYF
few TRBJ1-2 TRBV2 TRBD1 TGTGCCAGCAAGTGGGGGACAGGGAATGGCTACACCTTC CASKWGTGNGYTF
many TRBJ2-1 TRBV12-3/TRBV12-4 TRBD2 TGTGCCAGCAGCACTAGCGGGGGGCACAATGAGCAGTTCTTC CASSTSGGHNEQFF
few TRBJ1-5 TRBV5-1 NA TGCGCCAGCAGCTTGGCGACGGGGGGAGGGCCCCAGCATTTT CASSLATGGGPQHF
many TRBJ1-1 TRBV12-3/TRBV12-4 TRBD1 TGTGCCAGCAGTTACAGGGGGCCCCCAAACACTGAAGCTTTCTTT CASSYRGPPNTEAFF
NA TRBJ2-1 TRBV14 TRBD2 TGTGCCAGCAGCCAATTGAGCGGGGGCTTAACGGTAGAGTTCTTC CASSQLSGGLTVEFF
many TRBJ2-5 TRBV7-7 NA TGTGCTAGCAGCTCGGGATCCGGGGGCGAGACCCAGTACTTC CASSSGSGGETQYF
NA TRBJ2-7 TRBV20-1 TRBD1 TGCAGTGCCCCAGGGGGCGCCCCCCGCTACGAGCAGTACTTC CSAPGGAPRYEQYF
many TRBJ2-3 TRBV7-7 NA TGTGCTAGCAGCCAGGGACGCACAGATACGCAGTATTTT CASSQGRTDTQYF
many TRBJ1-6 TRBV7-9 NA TGTGCCAGCAGCTTAGAATCTTCTTCACCCCTCCACTTT CASSLESSSPLHF
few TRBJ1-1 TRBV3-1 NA TGTGCCAGCAGCACAGGGAGGGCCCCGGACACTGAAGCTTTCTTT CASSTGRAPDTEAFF
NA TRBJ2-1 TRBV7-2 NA TGTGCCAGCAGCTTAGGGAATACATGGGATGAGCAGTTCTTC CASSLGNTWDEQFF
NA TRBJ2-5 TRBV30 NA TGTGCCTGCATGGGGCCGCAAGAGACCCAGTACTTC CACMGPQETQYF
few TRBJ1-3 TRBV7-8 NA TGTGCCAGCAGCGTAAGGAAAAGCTCTGGAAACACCATATATTTT CASSVRKSSGNTIYF
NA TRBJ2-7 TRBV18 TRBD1 TGTGCCAGCTCTCCCATGACAGGGCCGGACTACGAGCAGTACTTC CASSPMTGPDYEQYF
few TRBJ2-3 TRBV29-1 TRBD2 TGCAGCGTTAGGGCTAGCGGGGGGCCTTTGGATACGCAGTATTTT CSVRASGGPLDTQYF
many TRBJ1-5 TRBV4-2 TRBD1 TGTGCCAGCAGCCAAAGGATGCAGGGGGGTCAGCCCCAGCATTTT CASSQRMQGGQPQHF
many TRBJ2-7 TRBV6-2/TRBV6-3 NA TGTGCCAGCGGACGGTACGAGCAGTACTTC CASGRYEQYF
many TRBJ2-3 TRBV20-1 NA TGCAGTACAGACAGATCAGATACGCAGTATTTT CSTDRSDTQYF
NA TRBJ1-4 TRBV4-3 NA TGCGCCAGCAGCCAAGATAGGGGGTCCAATGGTGAAAAACTGTTTTTT CASSQDRGSNGEKLFF
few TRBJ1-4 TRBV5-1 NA TGCGCCAGCAGCTCGGGATCAACTAATGAAAAACTGTTTTTT CASSSGSTNEKLFF